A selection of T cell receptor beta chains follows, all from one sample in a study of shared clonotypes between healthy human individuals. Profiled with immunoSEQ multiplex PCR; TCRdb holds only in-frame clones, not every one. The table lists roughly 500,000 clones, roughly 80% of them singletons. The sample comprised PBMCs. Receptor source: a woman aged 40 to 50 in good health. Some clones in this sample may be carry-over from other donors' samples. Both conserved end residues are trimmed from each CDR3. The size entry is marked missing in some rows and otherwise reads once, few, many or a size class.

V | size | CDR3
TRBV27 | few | ASKGQLGGTGELF
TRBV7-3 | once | ASSSQTSGTDTQY
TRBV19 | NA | ASRVRDRGRETQY
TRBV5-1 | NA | ASSLALSSYEQY
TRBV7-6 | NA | ASSLVGSNSPLH
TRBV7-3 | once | ASSFSGGPYNEQF
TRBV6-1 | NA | ASSEQDRNNQPQH
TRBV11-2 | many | ASSLNFREHEQY
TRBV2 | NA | ASRGQRYEQY
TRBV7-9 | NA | ASSFSQETQY
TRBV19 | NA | ASSIRQGADTQY
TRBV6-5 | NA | ASSYFQQGRETQY
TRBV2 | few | ASRVDRGLAGYT
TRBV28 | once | ASRQPGPSIYEQY
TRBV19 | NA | ASSPRRGNTIY
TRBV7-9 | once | ASSLNLERRLEETQY
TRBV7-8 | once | ASSLDLPTGYEQY
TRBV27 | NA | ASRDRGRRNQPQH
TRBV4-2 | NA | ASSPGLAGHEQY
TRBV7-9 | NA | ASRYGTVLGQPQH
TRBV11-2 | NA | ASSLSGPTYEQY
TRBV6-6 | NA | ASRGQGYYEQY
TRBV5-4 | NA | ASSSGREFSYEQY
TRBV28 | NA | ASSLGPNQPQH
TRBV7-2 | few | ASSLEAGQGNIQY
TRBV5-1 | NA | ASSSTSANTGELF
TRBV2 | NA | ASRVGKGVGANVLT
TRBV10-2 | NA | ASSESEGGYT
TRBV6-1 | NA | ASSEARGEYEQY
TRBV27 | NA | ASSSVVATDTQY
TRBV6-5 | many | ASSTGTDNQPQH
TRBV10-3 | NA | AISNSGRGEETQY
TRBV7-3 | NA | ASARGREETQY
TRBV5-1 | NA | ASSLGAGGPYEQY
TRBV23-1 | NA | ASSHSVGAANSNQPQH
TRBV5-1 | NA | ASSFQGTDTQY
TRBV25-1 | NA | ASSVGDTQY
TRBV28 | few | ASSLFRGNQPQH
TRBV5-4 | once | ASSAQETQY
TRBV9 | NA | ASGLSSYEQY
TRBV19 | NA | ASRDGQGYNQPQH
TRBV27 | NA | ASSLDRGNTEAF
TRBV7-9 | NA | ASSSVGQEAF
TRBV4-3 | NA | ASSQDLTGVYNQPQH
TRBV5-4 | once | ASSFDRRYGYT
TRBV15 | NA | ATSREGLSYEQY
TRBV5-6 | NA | ASRYRDTSLSEAF
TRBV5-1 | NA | ASSPGTAGNTIY
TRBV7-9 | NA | ASSYPHGAF
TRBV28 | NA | ASSPGTGVYNQPQH
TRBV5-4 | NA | ASSSAGEGETQY
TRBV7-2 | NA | ASRQGNYNEQF
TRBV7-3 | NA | ASSLTRDYRSDEQF
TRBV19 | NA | ASSIEGPQVSYNEQF
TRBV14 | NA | ASSQDLAGGPIEQF
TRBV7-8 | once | ASSLVSGVYDTGELF
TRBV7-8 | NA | ASSLERGTYNEQF
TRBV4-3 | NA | ASSQGIPGLAGQF
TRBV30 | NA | AWSVGRTGGLEKLF
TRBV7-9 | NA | ASSSRSGTLKETQY